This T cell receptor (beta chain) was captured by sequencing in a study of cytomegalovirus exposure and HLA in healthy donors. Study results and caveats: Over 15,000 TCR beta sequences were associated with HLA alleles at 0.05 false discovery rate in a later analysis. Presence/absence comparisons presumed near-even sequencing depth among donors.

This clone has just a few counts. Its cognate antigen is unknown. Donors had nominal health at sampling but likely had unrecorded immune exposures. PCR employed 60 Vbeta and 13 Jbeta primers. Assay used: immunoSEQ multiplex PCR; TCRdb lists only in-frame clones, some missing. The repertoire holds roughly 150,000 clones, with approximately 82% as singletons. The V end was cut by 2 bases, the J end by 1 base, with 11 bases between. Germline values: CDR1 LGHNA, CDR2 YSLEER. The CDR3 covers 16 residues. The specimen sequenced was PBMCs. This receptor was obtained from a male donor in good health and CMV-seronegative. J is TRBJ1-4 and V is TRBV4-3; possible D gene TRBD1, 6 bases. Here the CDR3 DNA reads TGCGCCAGCAGCCAACAACCACAGGGAACTAATGAAAAACTGTTTTTT. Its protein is CASSQQPQGTNEKLFF.